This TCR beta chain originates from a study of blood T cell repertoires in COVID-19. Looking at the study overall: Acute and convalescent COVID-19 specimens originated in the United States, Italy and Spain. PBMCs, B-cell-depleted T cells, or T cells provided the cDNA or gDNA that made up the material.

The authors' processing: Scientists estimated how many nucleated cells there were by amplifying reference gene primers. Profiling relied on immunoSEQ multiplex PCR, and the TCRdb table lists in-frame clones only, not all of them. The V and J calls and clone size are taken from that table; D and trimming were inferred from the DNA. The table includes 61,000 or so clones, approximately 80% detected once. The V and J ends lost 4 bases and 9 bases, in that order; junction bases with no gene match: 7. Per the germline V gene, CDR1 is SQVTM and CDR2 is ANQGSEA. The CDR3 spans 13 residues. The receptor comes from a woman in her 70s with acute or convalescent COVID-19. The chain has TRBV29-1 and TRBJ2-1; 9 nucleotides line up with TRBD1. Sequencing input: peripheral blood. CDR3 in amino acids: CSVGQGVGSEQFF. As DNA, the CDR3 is TGCAGCGTTGGACAGGGGGTTGGCAGTGAGCAGTTCTTC.